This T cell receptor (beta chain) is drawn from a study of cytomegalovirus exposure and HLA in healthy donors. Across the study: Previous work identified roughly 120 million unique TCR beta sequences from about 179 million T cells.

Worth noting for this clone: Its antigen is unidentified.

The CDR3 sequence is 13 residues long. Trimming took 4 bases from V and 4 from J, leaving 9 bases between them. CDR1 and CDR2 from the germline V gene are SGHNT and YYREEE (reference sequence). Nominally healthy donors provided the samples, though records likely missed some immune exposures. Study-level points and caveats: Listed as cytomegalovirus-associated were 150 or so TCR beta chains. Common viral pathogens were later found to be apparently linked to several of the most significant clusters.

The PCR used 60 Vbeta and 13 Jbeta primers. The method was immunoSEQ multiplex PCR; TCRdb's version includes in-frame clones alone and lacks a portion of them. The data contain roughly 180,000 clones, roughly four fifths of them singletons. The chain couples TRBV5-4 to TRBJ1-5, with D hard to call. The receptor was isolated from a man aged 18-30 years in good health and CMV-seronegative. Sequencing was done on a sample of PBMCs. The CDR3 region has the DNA TGTGCCAGCAGCGACGGGGAAAATCAGCCCCAGCATTTT. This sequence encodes CASSDGENQPQHF.